Listed below are T cell receptor beta chains from one sample, sequenced in a study of beta chain features in type 1 diabetes. Profiled with immunoSEQ multiplex PCR; TCRdb holds only in-frame clones, not every one. The repertoire has a few hundred thousand clones, 20% of them found once; the top ten carry 0.025% to 0.035%. Material: naive CD4+ T cells from blood. All receptors come from a woman in her 40s with type 1 diabetes. The conserved cysteine and the conserved F or W are not part of the CDR3 here.

v_gene	CDR3aa
TRBV7-9	ASSLDGTTSGANVLT
TRBV29-1	SVGTSGSTDTQY
TRBV5-4	ASSFTSGSASTDTQY
TRBV28	ASSLPRWDTEAF
TRBV28	ASSFGLVDTQY
TRBV2	ASSGGGENTIY
TRBV28	ASSLFGRGSKETQY
TRBV2	ASNPGQGSYEQY
TRBV4-3	ASSQGGDRVSNSPLH
TRBV7-2	ASSFTGLGGYGYT
TRBV15	ATSRDLREGYEQY
TRBV29-1	SAEGGVDNEQF
TRBV7-2	ASTARGQQEKLF
TRBV7-3	ASSLDRARHEQF
TRBV5-4	ASSLGHNKNTEAF
TRBV7-9	ASSWDITTSYEQY
TRBV7-2	ASSVLSGSENIQY
TRBV15	ATSRGAGTNSPLH
TRBV30	AWSPDRGGGYT
TRBV29-1	SVRTSGGPPPYNEQF
TRBV6-1	ASRLDSTGELF
TRBV5-1	ASSPREGNYGYT
TRBV7-3	ASSLGRDGYNEQF
TRBV11-3	ASSLGGQQY
TRBV21-1	ASTLQDSNTGELF
TRBV5-1	ASSLIAATYEQY
TRBV2	ASRGLADYNEQF
TRBV6-5	ASSYSYRQGAYEQY
TRBV29-1	SVGQDGYT